The 12 T cell receptor beta chains below were found in one sample sequenced in a study of blood T cell repertoires in COVID-19. TCRdb's copy holds only in-frame clones and misses some; the assay was immunoSEQ multiplex PCR. The data show about 140,000 clones, 87% seen once. The sequenced sample was peripheral blood. The receptor source for this set is a human donor in a cohort sampled during active COVID-19.

The chain is built from TRBV2 and TRBJ1-6; D is ambiguous. Trimming took off 1 base at V and 5 bases at J, with 9 bases between the two ends. Germline loops: CDR1 SNHLY, CDR2 FYNNEI. This CDR3 contains 15 residues. CDR3 bases: TGTGCCAGCAGTGAAGGGCAGATTAATAATTCACCCCTCCACTTT. It codes for CASSEGQINNSPLHF.

This clone was seen a single time. V usage is TRBV27 and J usage is TRBJ1-2; possible D gene TRBD1, 5 bases. The CDR3 has 15 amino acids. The germline V gene encodes CDR1 MNHEY and CDR2 SMNVEV (reference sequence). The V and J ends lost 6 bases and 4 bases respectively, with 18 bases between them. The CDR3, as DNA: TGTGCCAGCAGCCCCCAGGGCAGGACCCTCTATGGCTACACCTTC. Its translation: CASSPQGRTLYGYTF.

The chain is built from TRBV6-5 and TRBJ1-5; 9 positions match TRBD1. CDR1 and CDR2 (germline): MNHEY, SVGAGI. The CDR3 loop spans 14 amino acids. The ends lost 10 bases at V and 6 bases at J; junction bases unmatched: 10. This chain's CDR3 is CATASGQGRQPQHF. DNA for the CDR3: TGTGCCACCGCTTCGGGACAGGGACGTCAGCCCCAGCATTTT.

CDR3 bases: TGCGCCAGCAGCCAAGATCATCGACAGGGGATCGGCTACACCTTC. Protein: CASSQDHRQGIGYTF. This rearrangement joins TRBV4-3 to TRBJ1-2, with 8 bases fitting TRBD1. The germline gives CDR1 LGHNA, CDR2 YSLEER. V was pared by 0 bases and J by 8 bases, with 8 bases of the junction left unmatched. The CDR3 has 15 amino acids.

The genes are TRBV7-9 and TRBJ2-1; 7 nucleotides agree with TRBD2. The V and J ends lost 10 bases and 7 bases, in that order; junction bases with no gene match: 4. The CDR3 runs to 11 residues. The germline gives CDR1 SEHNR, CDR2 FQNEAQ (reference sequence). Here the CDR3 DNA reads TGTGCCACCGGACTAGGGAATGAGCAGTTCTTC. This codes for CATGLGNEQFF.

This chain joins TRBV4-3 and TRBJ2-3; 10 bases map to TRBD2. The J segment lost 3 bases and the V segment lost 4 bases, leaving 1 base of the junction unmatched. The germline CDR1 and CDR2 sequences are LGHNA and YSLEER. The CDR3 is made up of 14 amino acids. Written as DNA, the CDR3 is TGCGCCAGCAGCCCTAGCGGGGGTACAGATACGCAGTATTTT. This sequence encodes CASSPSGGTDTQYF.

CDR3 nucleotides: TGTGCCAGCAGCCTGAGGATGGCAGGGGCGATTGTTTTCTTT. Its translation: CASSLRMAGAIVFF. The chain links TRBV11-2 to TRBJ1-1, with D possibly TRBD1 on 6 matching bases. Deletions cut 5 bases from V and 13 bases from J, with 23 bases between. This CDR3 comprises 14 residues. The V gene's germline CDR1 is SGHAT and CDR2 FQNNGV.

The genes are TRBV5-6 and TRBJ2-7; D is possibly TRBD2 (5 bases). The V gene's germline CDR1 is SGHDT and CDR2 YYEEEE. The CDR3 loop spans 11 amino acids. Trimming shortened V by 4 bases and J by 7 bases, and 9 bases separated the two germline ends. CDR3 in amino acids: CASSLEREQYF. In DNA form, the CDR3 reads TGTGCCAGCAGCCTCGAGCGGGAGCAGTACTTC.

This chain connects TRBV28 to TRBJ2-7; TRBD1 matches at 9 bases. Unmatched junction bases numbered 8, after V lost 5 bases and J lost 0 bases. From germline, CDR1 is MDHEN and CDR2 SYDVKM. The length of the CDR3 is 16 residues. The DNA for the CDR3 is TGTGCCAGCAGTGGACAGGGGCCCCCTAGCTCCTACGAGCAGTACTTC. It encodes CASSGQGPPSSYEQYF.

The chain is built from TRBV2 and TRBJ2-7; 8 bases fit TRBD1. The length of the CDR3 is 14 residues. Germline CDR1 reads SNHLY; CDR2 reads FYNNEI. Germline trimming cut 5 bases from V and 4 bases from J; bases unmatched to any gene: 7. The CDR3 DNA sequence: TGTGCCAGCAGTTGGACAGGGTCCATGTACGAGCAGTACTTC. It translates to CASSWTGSMYEQYF. Combining the CDR3 with reference TRBV2 and TRBJ2-7 gives the whole variable domain EPEVTQTPSHQVTQMGQEVILRCVPISNHLYFYWYRQILGQKVEFLVSFYNNEISEKSEIFDDQFSVERPDGSNFTLKIRSTKLEDSAMYFCASSWTGSMYEQYFGPGTRLTVT.

The chain carries TRBV19 and TRBJ2-2; TRBD2 matches 7 bases. The germline V gene encodes CDR1 LNHDA and CDR2 SQIVND (reference sequence). Trimming at V came to 5 bases and at J to 5 bases, leaving 11 bases not matched to a gene. This CDR3 comprises 16 residues. CDR3 sequence (DNA): TGTGCCAGTAGTGCCCGCCGGGGGGAGTGGACCGGGGAGCTGTTTTTT. Translating gives CASSARRGEWTGELFF.

The chain uses TRBV15 and TRBJ2-3; 8 bases line up with TRBD1. Germline V gives CDR1 LNHNV, CDR2 YYDKDF (reference sequence). V dropped 5 bases and J dropped 5; count of bases not matched to a gene: 9. The CDR3 runs to 15 residues. The CDR3 coding sequence is TGTGCCACCAGCTATCCCAGGGGGCTTGGAGATACGCAGTATTTT. Protein sequence: CATSYPRGLGDTQYF.